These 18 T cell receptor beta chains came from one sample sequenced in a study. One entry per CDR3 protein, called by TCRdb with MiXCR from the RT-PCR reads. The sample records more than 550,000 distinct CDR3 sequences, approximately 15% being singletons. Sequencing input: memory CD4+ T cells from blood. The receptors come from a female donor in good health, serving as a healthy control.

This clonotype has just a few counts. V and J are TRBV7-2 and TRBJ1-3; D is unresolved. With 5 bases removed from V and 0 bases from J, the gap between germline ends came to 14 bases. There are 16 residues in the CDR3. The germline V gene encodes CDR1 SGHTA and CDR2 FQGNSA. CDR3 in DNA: TGTGCCAGCAGCCCCCTGGCAGGCAACTCTGGAAACACCATATATTTT. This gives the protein CASSPLAGNSGNTIYF.

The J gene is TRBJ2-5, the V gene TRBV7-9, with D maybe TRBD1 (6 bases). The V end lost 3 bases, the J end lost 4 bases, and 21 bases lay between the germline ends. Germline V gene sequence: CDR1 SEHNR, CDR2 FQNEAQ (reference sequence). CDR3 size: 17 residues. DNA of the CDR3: TGTGCCAGCAGCTTGGTCCGGGGCTACAGGGTTGGAGAGACCCAGTACTTC. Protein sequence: CASSLVRGYRVGETQYF. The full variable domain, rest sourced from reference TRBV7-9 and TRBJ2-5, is DTGVSQNPRHKITKRGQNVTFRCDPISEHNRLYWYRQTLGQGPEFLTYFQNEAQLEKSRLLSDRFSAERPKGSFSTLEIQRTEQGDSAMYLCASSLVRGYRVGETQYFGPGTRLLVL.

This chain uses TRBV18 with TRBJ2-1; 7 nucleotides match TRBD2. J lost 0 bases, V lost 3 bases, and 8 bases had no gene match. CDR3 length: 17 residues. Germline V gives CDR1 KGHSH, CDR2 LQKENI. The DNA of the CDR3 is TGTGCCAGCTCACCTTTTAGCTCGGGAGGCTCCTACAATGAGCAGTTCTTC. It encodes CASSPFSSGGSYNEQFF.

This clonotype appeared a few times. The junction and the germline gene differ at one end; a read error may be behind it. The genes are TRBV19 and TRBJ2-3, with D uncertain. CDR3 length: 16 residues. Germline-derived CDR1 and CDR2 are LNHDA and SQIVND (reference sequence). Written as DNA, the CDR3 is TGCGCCAGCAGCCAAGAAGGGCTAGAGCAAGCAGATACGCAGTATTTT. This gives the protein CASSQEGLEQADTQYF.

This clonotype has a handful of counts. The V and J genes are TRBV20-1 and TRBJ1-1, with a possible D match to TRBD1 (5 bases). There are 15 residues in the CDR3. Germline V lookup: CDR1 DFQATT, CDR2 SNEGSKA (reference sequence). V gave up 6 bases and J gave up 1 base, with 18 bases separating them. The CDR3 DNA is TGCAGTGCCCTAAGGCGGTCAGGGACGAACACTGAAGCTTTCTTT. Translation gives CSALRRSGTNTEAFF.

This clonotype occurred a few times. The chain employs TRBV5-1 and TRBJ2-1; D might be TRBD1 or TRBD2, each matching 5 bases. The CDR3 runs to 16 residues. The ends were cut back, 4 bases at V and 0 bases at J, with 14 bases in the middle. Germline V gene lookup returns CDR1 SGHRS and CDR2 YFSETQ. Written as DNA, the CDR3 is TGCGCCAGCAGCCATGGGACCCTAAGCTCCTACAATGAGCAGTTCTTC. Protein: CASSHGTLSSYNEQFF.

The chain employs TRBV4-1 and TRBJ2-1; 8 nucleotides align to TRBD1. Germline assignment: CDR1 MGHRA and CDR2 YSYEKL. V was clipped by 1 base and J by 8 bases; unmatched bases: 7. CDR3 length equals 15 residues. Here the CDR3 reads CASSQAAGGFDEQFF. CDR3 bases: TGCGCCAGCAGCCAAGCGGCAGGGGGCTTCGATGAGCAGTTCTTC.

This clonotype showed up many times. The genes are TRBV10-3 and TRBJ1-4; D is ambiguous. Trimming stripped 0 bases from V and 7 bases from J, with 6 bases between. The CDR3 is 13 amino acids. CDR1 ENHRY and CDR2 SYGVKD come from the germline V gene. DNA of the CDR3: TGTGCCATCAGTGAGTCGGAGAGTGAAAAACTGTTTTTT. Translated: CAISESESEKLFF.

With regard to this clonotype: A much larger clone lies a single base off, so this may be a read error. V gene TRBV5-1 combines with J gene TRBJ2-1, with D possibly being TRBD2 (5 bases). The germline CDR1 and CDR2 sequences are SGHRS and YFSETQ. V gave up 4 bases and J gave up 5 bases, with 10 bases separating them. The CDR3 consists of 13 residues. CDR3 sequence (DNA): TGCGCCAGCAGCCGGGGAAGGGACAATGAGCAGTTCTTC. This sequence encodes CASSRGRDNEQFF.

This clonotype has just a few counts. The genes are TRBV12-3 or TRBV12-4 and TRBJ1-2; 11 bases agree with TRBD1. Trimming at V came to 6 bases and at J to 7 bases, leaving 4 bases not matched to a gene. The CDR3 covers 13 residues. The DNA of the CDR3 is TGTGCCAGCAGAACCGGGACAGGGGGTGGCTACACCTTC. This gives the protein CASRTGTGGGYTF.

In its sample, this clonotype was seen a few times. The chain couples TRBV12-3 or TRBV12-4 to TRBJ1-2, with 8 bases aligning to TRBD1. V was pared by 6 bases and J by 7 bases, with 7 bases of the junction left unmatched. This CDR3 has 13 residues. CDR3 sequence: CASSPDRVGGYTF. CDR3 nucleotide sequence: TGTGCCAGCAGCCCGGACAGGGTGGGTGGCTACACCTTC.

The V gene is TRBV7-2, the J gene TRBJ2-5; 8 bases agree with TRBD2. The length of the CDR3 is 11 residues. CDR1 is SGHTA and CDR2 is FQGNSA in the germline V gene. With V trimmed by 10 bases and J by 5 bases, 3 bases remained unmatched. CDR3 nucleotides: TGTGCCAAAATAGCGGGGGAGACCCAGTACTTC. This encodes CAKIAGETQYF.

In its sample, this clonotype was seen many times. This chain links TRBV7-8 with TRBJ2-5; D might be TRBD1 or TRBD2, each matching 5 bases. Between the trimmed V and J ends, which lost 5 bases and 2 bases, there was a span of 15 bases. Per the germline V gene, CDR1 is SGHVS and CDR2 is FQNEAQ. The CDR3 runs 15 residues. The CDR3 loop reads CASSPQGDGQETQYF. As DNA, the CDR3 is TGTGCCAGCAGCCCGCAAGGGGACGGGCAAGAGACCCAGTACTTC. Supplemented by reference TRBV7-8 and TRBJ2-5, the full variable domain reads GAGVSQSPRYKVAKRGQDVALRCDPISGHVSLFWYQQALGQGPEFLTYFQNEAQLDKSGLPSDRFFAERPEGSVSTLKIQRTQQEDSAVYLCASSPQGDGQETQYFGPGTRLLVL.

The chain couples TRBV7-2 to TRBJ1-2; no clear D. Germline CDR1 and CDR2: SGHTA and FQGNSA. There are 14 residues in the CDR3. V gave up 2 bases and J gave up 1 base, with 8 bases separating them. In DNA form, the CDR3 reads TGTGCCAGCAGCTTATCAGCAGTTAACTATGGCTACACCTTC. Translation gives CASSLSAVNYGYTF. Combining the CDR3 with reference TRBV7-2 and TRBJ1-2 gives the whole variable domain GAGVSQSPSNKVTEKGKDVELRCDPISGHTALYWYRQSLGQGLEFLIYFQGNSAPDKSGLPSDRFSAERTGGSVSTLTIQRTQQEDSAVYLCASSLSAVNYGYTFGSGTRLTVV.

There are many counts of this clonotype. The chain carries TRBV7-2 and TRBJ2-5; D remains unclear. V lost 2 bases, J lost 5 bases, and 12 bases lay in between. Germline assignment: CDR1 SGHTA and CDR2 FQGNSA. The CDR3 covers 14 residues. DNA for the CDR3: TGTGCCAGCAGCTTAACCGCGACAACGGAGACCCAGTACTTC. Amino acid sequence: CASSLTATTETQYF.

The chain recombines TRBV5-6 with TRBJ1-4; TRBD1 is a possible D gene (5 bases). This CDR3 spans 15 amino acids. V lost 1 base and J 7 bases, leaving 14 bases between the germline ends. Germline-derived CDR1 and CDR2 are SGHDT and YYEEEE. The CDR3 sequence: CASSLSRGVGEKLFF. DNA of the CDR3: TGTGCCAGCAGCTTGTCCCGGGGCGTTGGTGAAAAACTGTTTTTT.

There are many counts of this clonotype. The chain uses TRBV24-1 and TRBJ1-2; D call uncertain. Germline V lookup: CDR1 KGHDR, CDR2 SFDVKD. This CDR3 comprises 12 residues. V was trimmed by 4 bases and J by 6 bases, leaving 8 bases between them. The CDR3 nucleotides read TGTGCCACCAGTGACACGAGGGATGGCTACACCTTC. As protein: CATSDTRDGYTF.

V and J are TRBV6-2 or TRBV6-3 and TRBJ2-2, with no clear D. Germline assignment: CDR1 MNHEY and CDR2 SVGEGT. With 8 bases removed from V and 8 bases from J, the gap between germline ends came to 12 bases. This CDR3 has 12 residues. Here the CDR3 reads CASSGPGGELFF. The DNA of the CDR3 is TGTGCCAGCTCCGGGCCCGGTGGGGAGCTGTTTTTT.